One T cell receptor beta chain is described in this entry. Its antigen is not known. This record comes from a study of early T cells in non-severe SARS-CoV-2 infection. Looking at the study overall: From unsorted whole blood, bulk RNA was sequenced, and the chains remained unpaired.

Study results and limitations: A preference for anti-spike CD8 responses marked VDJdb matching, which missed private and CD4 specificities.

The V end was cut by 2 bases, the J end by 2 bases, with 7 bases between. The CDR3 sequence is 14 residues long. Germline lookup yields CDR1 SNHLY and CDR2 FYNNEI. Individual cDNA molecules each received unique molecular identifiers attached to them. From the 5' RACE reads, TCRdb called clonotypes with MiXCR, one entry per CDR3 protein. The table lists about 84,000 distinct CDR3 sequences, over 10% of them singletons. The chain recombines TRBV2 with TRBJ2-1; the D gene could be TRBD1 or TRBD2 (5 bases each). This receptor was obtained from an adult who was a healthcare worker with PCR-confirmed SARS-CoV-2 infection or an uninfected control (not recorded which). Input material: whole blood. The DNA for the CDR3 is TGTGCCAGCAGTGAACAGGGAGCCTACAATGAGCAGTTCTTC. Translating gives CASSEQGAYNEQFF.